These 9 T cell receptor beta chains came from one sample sequenced in a study of shared clonotypes between healthy human individuals. Clones were read by immunoSEQ multiplex PCR, and TCRdb kept only the in-frame ones, dropping some. The repertoire holds 2 million to 2.5 million clones, with 90% to 95% as singletons. What was sequenced was naive CD4+ T cells from PBMCs. Regarding subset: CD45RA+ positively selected. These receptors originate from a man aged 18-30 years in good health. Some clones in this sample may be carry-over from other donors' samples.

V and J are TRBV4-1 and TRBJ2-5; D possibly corresponds to TRBD2 (7 bases). This CDR3 comprises 16 residues. The germline V gene encodes CDR1 MGHRA and CDR2 YSYEKL. Trimming took 4 bases from V and 3 from J, leaving 18 bases between them. DNA for the CDR3: TGCGCCAGCAGCCCCCGAGGGGGGGAGGAGGAAGAGACCCAGTACTTC. Translated: CASSPRGGEEEETQYF.

J is TRBJ2-5 and V is TRBV10-3; 7 bases are shared with TRBD1. In germline, CDR1 is ENHRY, CDR2 SYGVKD. Trimming at V came to 5 bases and at J to 4 bases, leaving 10 bases not matched to a gene. The length of the CDR3 is 15 residues. CDR3: CAISPGQLVRETQYF. In nucleotides, the CDR3 is TGTGCCATCAGTCCGGGACAGCTAGTGAGAGAGACCCAGTACTTC.

This sequence joins TRBV19 and TRBJ1-5, with TRBD1 as a possible D gene (5 bases). The ends were cut back, 3 bases at V and 3 bases at J, with 12 bases in the middle. The CDR3 loop spans 15 amino acids. Germline V gene data show CDR1 as LNHDA and CDR2 as SQIVND (reference sequence). CDR3 bases: TGTGCCAGTAGTATTGGTGGGGGGGACAATCAGCCCCAGCATTTT. Amino acid sequence: CASSIGGGDNQPQHF.

This chain joins TRBV5-4 and TRBJ1-1, with D unresolved. The length of the CDR3 is 13 residues. Germline values: CDR1 SGHNT, CDR2 YYREEE (reference sequence). With 3 bases removed from V and 2 bases from J, the gap between germline ends came to 8 bases. The CDR3 spells CASSSSVNTEAFF. CDR3 bases: TGTGCCAGCAGCTCTAGCGTAAACACTGAAGCTTTCTTT.

To note about this clone: Other DNA variants within this sample encode the same CDR3. V is TRBV5-1 and J is TRBJ2-1, with 9 bases aligning to TRBD2. V lost 0 bases to trimming and J lost 7 bases; unmatched junction nucleotides: 5. Germline CDR1 is SGHRS and CDR2 is YFSETQ. The CDR3 is 15 residues long. The CDR3, as DNA: TGCGCCAGCAGCTTGGGTCTAGCGGGGACGAATGAGCAGTTCTTC. Translation: CASSLGLAGTNEQFF.

CDR3 loop: CAWSRTGGSSRDGYTF. CDR3 in DNA: TGTGCCTGGAGCCGGACAGGGGGGTCCAGTAGGGATGGCTACACCTTC. The genes are TRBV30 and TRBJ1-2; 10 bases match TRBD1. Germline values: CDR1 GTSNPN, CDR2 SVGIG (reference sequence). This CDR3 spans 16 amino acids. V trimming: 3 bases; J trimming: 6 bases; junction bases outside the gene matches: 13.

In DNA, the CDR3 is TGTGCCAGCAGCTTAAACGGGAAATTGGATGGCTACACCTTC. Its translation is CASSLNGKLDGYTF. The V call is TRBV7-2, the J call TRBJ1-2; D remains ambiguous. The length of the CDR3 is 14 residues. V lost 2 bases, J lost 6 bases, and 13 bases lay in between. Germline CDR1 and CDR2: SGHTA and FQGNSA.

The chain uses TRBV9 and TRBJ2-1; the D gene is possibly TRBD2 (6 bases). The CDR3 extends over 19 amino acids. Germline V CDR1 and CDR2: SGDLS, YYNGEE. Trimming took 0 bases from V and 10 from J, leaving 29 bases between them. The CDR3 nucleotides read TGTGCCAGCAGCGTAGCTACGGGTAGTGGCGGGGCCCCAAGGGAGGAGCAGTTCTTC. Amino acids: CASSVATGSGGAPREEQFF. The whole variable domain, remainder taken from reference TRBV9 and TRBJ2-1, is DSGVTQTPKHLITATGQRVTLRCSPRSGDLSVYWYQQSLDQGLQFLIQYYNGEERAKGNILERFSAQQFPDLHSELNLSSLELGDSALYFCASSVATGSGGAPREEQFFGPGTRLTVL.

The chain has TRBV9 and TRBJ2-2, with 11 bases lining up with TRBD2. Per germline, CDR1 SGDLS and CDR2 YYNGEE. V was clipped by 1 base and J by 6 bases; unmatched bases: 5. The CDR3 has 16 residues. The CDR3 protein is CASSVFSGRAPGELFF. Written as DNA, the CDR3 is TGTGCCAGCAGCGTATTTAGCGGGAGGGCCCCCGGGGAGCTGTTTTTT.